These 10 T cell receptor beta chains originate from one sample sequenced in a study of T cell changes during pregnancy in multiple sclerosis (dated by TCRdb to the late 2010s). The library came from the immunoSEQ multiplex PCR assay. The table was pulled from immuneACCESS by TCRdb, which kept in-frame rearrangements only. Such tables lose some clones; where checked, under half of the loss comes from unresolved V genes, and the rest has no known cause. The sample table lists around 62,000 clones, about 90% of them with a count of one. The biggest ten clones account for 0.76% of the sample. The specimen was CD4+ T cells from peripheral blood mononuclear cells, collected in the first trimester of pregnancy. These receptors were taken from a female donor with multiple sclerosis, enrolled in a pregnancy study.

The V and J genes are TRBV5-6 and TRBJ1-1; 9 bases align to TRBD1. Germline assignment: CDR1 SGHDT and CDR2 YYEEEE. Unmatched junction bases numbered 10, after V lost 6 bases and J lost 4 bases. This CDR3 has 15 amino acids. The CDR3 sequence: CASTYLQGAITEAFF. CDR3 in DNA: TGTGCCAGCACTTACCTACAGGGGGCGATCACTGAAGCTTTCTTT.

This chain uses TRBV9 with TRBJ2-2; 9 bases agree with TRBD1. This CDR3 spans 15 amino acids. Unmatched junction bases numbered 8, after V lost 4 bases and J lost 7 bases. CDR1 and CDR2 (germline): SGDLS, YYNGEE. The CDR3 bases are TGTGCCAGCAGCCCTACAGGGGGCGCGGTCGGGGAGCTGTTTTTT. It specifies CASSPTGGAVGELFF.

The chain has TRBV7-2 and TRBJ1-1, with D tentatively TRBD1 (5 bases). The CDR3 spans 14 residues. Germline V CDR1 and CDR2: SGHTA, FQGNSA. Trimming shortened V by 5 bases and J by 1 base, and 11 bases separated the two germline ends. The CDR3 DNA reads TGTGCCAGCAGCGCCGGGAGGGGGAACACTGAAGCTTTCTTT. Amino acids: CASSAGRGNTEAFF.

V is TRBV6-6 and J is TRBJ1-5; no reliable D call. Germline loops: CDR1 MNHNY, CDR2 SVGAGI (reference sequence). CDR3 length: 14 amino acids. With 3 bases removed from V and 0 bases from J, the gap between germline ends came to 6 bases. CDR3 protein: CASSYSNSNQPQHF. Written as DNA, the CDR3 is TGTGCCAGCAGTTATTCTAATAGCAATCAGCCCCAGCATTTT.

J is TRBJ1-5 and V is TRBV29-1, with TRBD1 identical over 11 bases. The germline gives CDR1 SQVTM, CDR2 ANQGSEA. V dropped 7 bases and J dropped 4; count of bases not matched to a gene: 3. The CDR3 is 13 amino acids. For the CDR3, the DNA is TGCAGCGGGGGGACAGGGGGGAATCAGCCCCAGCATTTT. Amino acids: CSGGTGGNQPQHF.

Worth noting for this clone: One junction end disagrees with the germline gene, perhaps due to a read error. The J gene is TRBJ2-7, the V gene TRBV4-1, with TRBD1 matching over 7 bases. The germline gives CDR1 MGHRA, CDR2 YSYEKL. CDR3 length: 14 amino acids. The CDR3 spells CASSQGDRPYEQYF. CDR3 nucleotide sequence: TGCGCCAGCAGTCAAGGGGACAGACCCTACGAGCAGTACTTC.

The CDR3, as DNA: TGTGCCAGCAAACCCCAGGCGAACACCGGGGAGCTGTTTTTT. Translating gives CASKPQANTGELFF. The rearrangement links TRBV6-1 to TRBJ2-2; D unresolved. CDR3 length: 14 amino acids. CDR1 and CDR2 from the germline V gene are MNHNS and SASEGT. V was pared by 7 bases and J by 0 bases, with 9 bases between.

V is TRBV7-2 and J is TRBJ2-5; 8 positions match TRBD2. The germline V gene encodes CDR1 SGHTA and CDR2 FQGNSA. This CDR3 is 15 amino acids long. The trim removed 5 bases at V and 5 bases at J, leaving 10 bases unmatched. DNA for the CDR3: TGTGCCAGCAGCCAACAGCGGGGGTCAGGGGAGACCCAGTACTTC. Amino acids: CASSQQRGSGETQYF.

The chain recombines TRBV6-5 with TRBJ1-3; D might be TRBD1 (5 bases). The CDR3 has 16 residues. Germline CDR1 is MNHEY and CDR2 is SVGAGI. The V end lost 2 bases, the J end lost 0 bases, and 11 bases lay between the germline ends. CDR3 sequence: CASSYAPGISGNTIYF. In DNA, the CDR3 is TGTGCCAGCAGTTACGCCCCAGGGATCTCTGGAAACACCATATATTTT.

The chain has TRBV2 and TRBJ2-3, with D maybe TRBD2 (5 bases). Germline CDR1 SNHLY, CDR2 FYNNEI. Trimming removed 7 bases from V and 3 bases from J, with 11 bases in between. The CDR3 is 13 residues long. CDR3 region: CASNWLATDTQYF. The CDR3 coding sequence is TGTGCCAGCAACTGGCTAGCTACAGATACGCAGTATTTT. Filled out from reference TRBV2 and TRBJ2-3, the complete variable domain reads EPEVTQTPSHQVTQMGQEVILRCVPISNHLYFYWYRQILGQKVEFLVSFYNNEISEKSEIFDDQFSVERPDGSNFTLKIRSTKLEDSAMYFCASNWLATDTQYFGPGTRLTVL.